What follows are 31 T cell receptor beta chains derived from one specimen sequenced in a study of T cells after yellow fever vaccination. In TCRdb, the 5' RACE reads were re-called with MiXCR into one record per CDR3 protein. The sample consists of about 160,000 distinct CDR3 sequences, around 9% of them appearing once. Here the sequenced sample was CD8+ T cells sorted from PBMCs, taken 45 days after the yellow fever booster vaccination. The receptors come from a man between 18 and 35 years old who received the YFV17D yellow fever vaccine.

The V and J genes are TRBV15 and TRBJ2-3; 8 nucleotides line up with TRBD2. Germline-derived CDR1 and CDR2 are LNHNV and YYDKDF (reference sequence). The CDR3 is made up of 14 amino acids. The V and J ends lost 8 bases and 4 bases, in that order; junction bases with no gene match: 8. The CDR3 loop reads CATEGRGGPDTQYF. The DNA for the CDR3 is TGTGCCACCGAAGGCCGGGGGGGCCCAGATACGCAGTATTTT.

This clonotype has ten or more counts. The chain employs TRBV9 and TRBJ2-7, with 7 bases aligning to TRBD2. Trimming cost V 0 bases and J 2 bases; bases outside gene matches: 11. Germline lookup yields CDR1 SGDLS and CDR2 YYNGEE. The CDR3 length is 17 residues. The CDR3 DNA reads TGTGCCAGCAGCGTAGAAGGGGAGCGGGGCCCCACCTACGAGCAGTACTTC. Translated, it gives CASSVEGERGPTYEQYF.

The chain combines TRBV4-1 with TRBJ1-6; TRBD1 agrees at 8 bases. Germline CDR1 is MGHRA and CDR2 is YSYEKL. J gave up 9 bases and V 7 bases, and 8 bases lay outside the gene matches. The CDR3 is 14 residues long. The CDR3 coding sequence is TGCGCCAGCACCACAGGGGGTACGGCTTCACCCCTCCACTTT. Residues: CASTTGGTASPLHF.

CDR3 loop: CSVVGRSGNTEAFF. CDR3 nucleotide sequence: TGCAGCGTTGTGGGTAGATCTGGGAACACTGAAGCTTTCTTT. This rearrangement joins TRBV29-1 to TRBJ1-1, with D uncertain. Looked up from germline, CDR1 is SQVTM and CDR2 is ANQGSEA. Trimming pared 4 bases from V and 1 base from J, leaving 13 bases between. The CDR3 extends over 14 amino acids. Based on the CDR3 plus reference TRBV29-1 and TRBJ1-1, the full variable domain is SAVISQKPSRDICQRGTSLTIQCQVDSQVTMMFWYRQQPGQSLTLIATANQGSEATYESGFVIDKFPISRPNLTFSTLTVSNMSPEDSSIYLCSVVGRSGNTEAFFGQGTRLTVV.

There are a few counts of this clonotype. V is TRBV6-5 and J is TRBJ1-2; D not resolved. The CDR3 runs to 13 residues. Germline CDR1 reads MNHEY; CDR2 reads SVGAGI. V was cut by 0 bases and J by 3 bases, with 5 bases left in between. The CDR3 reads CASSYSPDYGYTF. As DNA, the CDR3 is TGTGCCAGCAGTTACTCTCCTGACTATGGCTACACCTTC.

Only a few counts were recorded for this clonotype. The chain is built from TRBV3-1 and TRBJ2-3; D not certain. Trimming pared 7 bases from V and 6 bases from J, leaving 17 bases between. CDR3 length: 14 residues. Germline-derived CDR1 and CDR2 are LGHDT and YNNKEL (reference sequence). This CDR3 reads CASKMVTLSDTQYF. The DNA of the CDR3 is TGTGCCAGCAAAATGGTAACCCTGTCGGATACGCAGTATTTT.

This clonotype was recorded a few times. The chain employs TRBV7-8 and TRBJ2-7; 9 bases agree with TRBD1. V lost 3 bases, J lost 3 bases, and 9 bases stayed unmatched. The CDR3 extends over 16 amino acids. Germline lookup yields CDR1 SGHVS and CDR2 FQNEAQ. The DNA for the CDR3 is TGTGCCAGCAGCTTGGATACAGGGGGCAACTTCTACGAGCAGTACGTC. Its protein is CASSLDTGGNFYEQYV.

This clonotype was observed a handful of times. This chain links TRBV5-5 with TRBJ2-7, with TRBD2 matching 10 bases. Per germline, CDR1 SGHKS and CDR2 YYEKEE (reference sequence). The CDR3 sequence is 14 residues long. V dropped 5 bases and J dropped 4; count of bases not matched to a gene: 6. The CDR3 is CASSSGTSAYEQYF. As DNA, the CDR3 is TGTGCCAGCAGTTCCGGGACTAGCGCTTACGAGCAGTACTTC.

The CDR3 bases are TGTGCCAGCAGCTTACTTGGGGGTGAAAAACTGTTTTTT. Amino acid sequence: CASSLLGGEKLFF. The V gene is TRBV7-9, the J gene TRBJ1-4; tentative D call: TRBD1 (5 bases). CDR1 and CDR2 from the germline V gene are SEHNR and FQNEAQ (reference sequence). The CDR3 sequence is 13 residues long. Trimming took off 2 bases at V and 7 bases at J, with 8 bases between the two ends.

This clonotype turned up a few times. The junction and the germline gene differ at one end; a read error may be behind it. The V and J genes are TRBV7-3 and TRBJ1-1; 9 positions match TRBD1. The CDR3 covers 17 residues. The germline CDR1 and CDR2 sequences are SGHTA and FQGTGA. The CDR3 nucleotides read TGTGCCAGCAGCATAACCGGGACAGGGCCATCTAACACTGAAGCTTTCTTT. This encodes CASSITGTGPSNTEAFF.

CDR3 nucleotide sequence: TGCGCCAGCAGCCAAGATCCCCCATGGACTGAAGCTTTCTTT. Amino acids: CASSQDPPWTEAFF. The rearrangement links TRBV4-3 to TRBJ1-1; D gene unclear. The CDR3 totals 14 residues. Germline CDR1 LGHNA, CDR2 YSLEER. Trimming removed 0 bases at V and 5 bases at J, with 10 bases between.

The CDR3 bases are TGTGCCAGCAGTGGGGGGACAGATGGGGGGACCCAGTACTTC. The encoded protein is CASSGGTDGGTQYF. The genes are TRBV28 and TRBJ2-5, with D perhaps TRBD1 (7 bases). The CDR3 consists of 14 residues. V was trimmed by 5 bases and J by 7 bases, leaving 17 bases between them. Germline values: CDR1 MDHEN, CDR2 SYDVKM.

The chain carries TRBV5-1 and TRBJ1-5; D is unclear. The CDR3 spans 14 residues. V was cut by 3 bases and J by 3 bases, with 10 bases left in between. Germline lookup yields CDR1 SGHRS and CDR2 YFSETQ. DNA of the CDR3: TGCGCCAGCAGCTCGGATTATAACAATCAGCCCCAGCATTTT. This codes for CASSSDYNNQPQHF.

The chain joins TRBV27 to TRBJ2-1; 7 bases map to TRBD2. J was trimmed by 6 bases and V by 3 bases; bases with no gene match: 8. Germline CDR1 and CDR2: MNHEY and SMNVEV (reference sequence). This CDR3 region has 15 residues. The CDR3 nucleotides read TGTGCCAGCAGTTTTCAACCCCGGGGGGTCAATGAGCAGTTCTTC. Its protein product is CASSFQPRGVNEQFF.

This clonotype has only a few counts. The rearrangement joins TRBV19 to TRBJ2-2; 8 nucleotides match TRBD2. This CDR3 is built from 15 residues. Losses at the gene ends were 3 bases for V and 4 bases for J; bases not matched to a gene: 4. Germline CDR1 and CDR2: LNHDA and SQIVND (reference sequence). The CDR3 region is CASSMATSGTGELFF. CDR3 coding DNA: TGTGCCAGTAGTATGGCTACTAGCGGCACCGGGGAGCTGTTTTTT.

This clonotype was seen a few times. The chain uses TRBV10-3 and TRBJ2-3; D remains ambiguous. Germline V CDR1 and CDR2: ENHRY, SYGVKD. CDR3 length: 13 residues. V was clipped by 6 bases and J by 4 bases, with 11 bases between them. CDR3 coding DNA: TGTGCCATCAGCGACGACTGGCCAGATACGCAGTATTTT. It is translated as CAISDDWPDTQYF.

This clonotype was seen a few times. This chain connects TRBV4-1 to TRBJ2-3; the D gene is possibly TRBD1 (5 bases). Germline lookup yields CDR1 MGHRA and CDR2 YSYEKL. Trimming shortened V by 5 bases and J by 3 bases, and 15 bases separated the two germline ends. This CDR3 is 15 amino acids long. The CDR3 loop is CASSKLDRLTDTQYF. CDR3 sequence (DNA): TGCGCCAGCAGCAAGCTAGACAGATTAACAGATACGCAGTATTTT.

This chain links TRBV28 with TRBJ2-2, with a possible D match to TRBD2 (5 bases). This CDR3 has 15 residues. V was clipped by 6 bases and J by 4 bases, with 15 bases between them. Germline lookup yields CDR1 MDHEN and CDR2 SYDVKM. The CDR3 here is CASSRYRGTTGELFF. CDR3 nucleotides: TGTGCCAGCAGCAGATACCGGGGTACCACCGGGGAGCTGTTTTTT.

By proportion, this clonotype is medium-sized. The chain uses TRBV11-2 and TRBJ2-2; TRBD2 matches at 10 bases. Germline trimming cut 8 bases from V and 4 bases from J; bases unmatched to any gene: 7. This CDR3 is built from 15 residues. Looked up from germline, CDR1 is SGHAT and CDR2 is FQNNGV. This CDR3 reads CASWGGLALTGELFF. CDR3 bases: TGTGCCAGCTGGGGGGGACTAGCGCTCACCGGGGAGCTGTTTTTT.

This clonotype has a handful of counts. V gene TRBV12-3 or TRBV12-4 combines with J gene TRBJ2-2; a weak D match, TRBD1 (6 bases). Trimming left V 6 bases short and J 10 bases short, with 18 bases between. The CDR3 is 14 residues long. The CDR3 is CASRGRDTSSELFF. DNA for the CDR3: TGTGCCAGCAGGGGCCGGGACACTTCATCGGAGCTGTTTTTT.

The chain recombines TRBV2 with TRBJ2-3; possible D gene TRBD2, 5 bases. CDR1 is SNHLY, CDR2 FYNNEI, per germline. The CDR3 sequence is 17 residues long. V gave up 2 bases and J gave up 0 bases, with 15 bases separating them. The CDR3 reads CASSERAVGISTDTQYF. In DNA form, the CDR3 reads TGTGCCAGCAGTGAAAGAGCGGTCGGCATTAGCACAGATACGCAGTATTTT.

V and J are TRBV6-2 or TRBV6-3 and TRBJ2-4, with D possibly matching TRBD2 (5 bases). V lost 8 bases and J 8 bases, leaving 16 bases between the germline ends. This CDR3 is built from 13 residues. Germline V gene sequence: CDR1 MNHEY, CDR2 SVGEGT. This CDR3 is CASGEDRGDIQYF. DNA of the CDR3: TGTGCCAGCGGCGAGGACCGGGGTGACATTCAGTACTTC.

At least ten counts were recorded for this clonotype. V usage is TRBV27 and J usage is TRBJ2-5; the match to TRBD1 covers 10 bases. This CDR3 is built from 15 residues. CDR1 is MNHEY and CDR2 is SMNVEV in the germline V gene (reference sequence). The J segment lost 5 bases and the V segment lost 2 bases, leaving 5 bases of the junction unmatched. CDR3 coding DNA: TGTGCCAGCAGTTTACGACAGGGGGCTTGGGAGACCCAGTACTTC. Translated: CASSLRQGAWETQYF.

The chain employs TRBV5-6 and TRBJ1-1; 8 bases are a match to TRBD1. Germline lookup yields CDR1 SGHDT and CDR2 YYEEEE. J lost 7 bases, V lost 3 bases, and 11 bases had no gene match. The CDR3 loop spans 15 amino acids. The CDR3 DNA reads as TGTGCCAGCAGCTCCCCGGGACAGGTTAATGATGAAGCTTTCTTT. Residues: CASSSPGQVNDEAFF.

The rearrangement joins TRBV2 to TRBJ2-3, with 8 bases lining up with TRBD2. V lost 9 bases, J lost 4 bases, and 6 bases stayed unmatched. The CDR3 length is 13 residues. From germline, CDR1 is SNHLY and CDR2 FYNNEI. Here the CDR3 DNA reads TGTGCCAGAGAGCGGGGGCGTGCAGATACGCAGTATTTT. This encodes CARERGRADTQYF.

This clonotype was seen more than once but under ten times. V gene TRBV5-1 combines with J gene TRBJ1-4; no definite D call. CDR3 length: 17 amino acids. Trimming cost V 5 bases and J 1 base, with 18 bases left between them. Looked up from germline, CDR1 is SGHRS and CDR2 is YFSETQ. The CDR3 DNA reads as TGCGCCAGCAGACAACTCCAGACCGGGGTAACTAATGAAAAACTGTTTTTT. Its translation is CASRQLQTGVTNEKLFF.

The table lists this clonotype with a few counts. V gene TRBV4-1 combines with J gene TRBJ2-3, with D hard to call. This CDR3 has 17 residues. CDR1 MGHRA and CDR2 YSYEKL come from the germline V gene. The V and J ends lost 0 bases and 0 bases respectively, with 13 bases between them. CDR3 protein: CASSQDPSGSSTDTQYF. CDR3 sequence (DNA): TGCGCCAGCAGCCAAGACCCGAGTGGCAGTAGCACAGATACGCAGTATTTT.

This clonotype was observed a few times. V is TRBV5-6 and J is TRBJ1-2; D is unclear. V was shortened by 3 bases and J by 0 bases, with 24 bases between the two germline ends. CDR3 length: 19 amino acids. The V gene's germline CDR1 is SGHDT and CDR2 YYEEEE. CDR3 in amino acids: CASSSPSRREDGANYGYTF. CDR3 coding DNA: TGTGCCAGCAGCTCCCCTTCTAGACGGGAGGACGGAGCTAACTATGGCTACACCTTC.

The CDR3 nucleotides are TGTGCCAGCAGTCCAGGACAGGGGTTCTCAGGTGGCTACACCTTC. The encoded protein is CASSPGQGFSGGYTF. The chain combines TRBV12-3 or TRBV12-4 with TRBJ1-2; 9 bases align to TRBD1. The junction had 11 bases not matched to a gene; V was cut back by 5 bases and J by 7 bases. CDR3 size: 15 residues.

The rearrangement uses TRBV6-5 and TRBJ2-5, with D perhaps matching TRBD1 (6 bases). This CDR3 contains 13 residues. The V gene's germline CDR1 is MNHEY and CDR2 SVGAGI. V gave up 4 bases and J gave up 4 bases, with 10 bases separating them. The CDR3 is CASSLQGSETQYF. CDR3 coding DNA: TGTGCCAGCAGTTTACAGGGTTCAGAGACCCAGTACTTC.

This clonotype was seen a handful of times. The chain is built from TRBV6-4 and TRBJ2-4; D tentatively fits TRBD1 or TRBD2 (6 bases each). Germline CDR1 is MRHNA and CDR2 is SNTAGT. The CDR3 extends over 12 amino acids. In DNA, the CDR3 is TGTGTTGGGGGGCCCGCCAAAAACATTCAGTACTTC. It codes for CVGGPAKNIQYF.